The rows below give T cell receptor beta chains drawn from one sample of a study of blood T cell repertoires in COVID-19. The repertoire was sequenced with immunoSEQ multiplex PCR; TCRdb's copy has only in-frame clones and lacks some. The sample records tens of thousands of clones, about 90% being singletons. The sample consisted of peripheral blood. The receptors shown here come from a human donor in a cohort sampled during active COVID-19. The CDR3 runs from the conserved cysteine through the conserved F or W. The order of the fields is J gene, V gene, D gene, clone size, CDR3 protein, CDR3 DNA. A D gene is named only where the DNA matches it firmly. Only part of the rows carry a size: once, few, many, or a class if the clone is expanded.

TRBJ1-2 | TRBV4-2 | NA | NA | CATHEGNGYTF | TGTGCCACACACGAGGGAAATGGCTACACCTTC
TRBJ1-1 | TRBV27 | NA | NA | CASSLSSARNTEAFF | TGTGCCAGCAGTTTGTCCTCTGCCAGGAACACTGAAGCTTTCTTT
TRBJ1-2 | TRBV5-4 | NA | NA | CASSLGSGYRDPNYGYTF | TGTGCCAGCAGCCTGGGGTCCGGTTACAGAGACCCTAACTATGGCTACACCTTC
TRBJ1-5 | TRBV5-4 | NA | NA | CASSRAVGPGSNQPQHF | TGTGCCAGCAGTCGTGCTGTGGGCCCGGGGAGCAATCAGCCCCAGCATTTT
TRBJ1-2 | TRBV5-1 | NA | NA | CASSLELHHNYGYTF | TGCGCCAGCAGCTTGGAGTTACACCATAACTATGGCTACACCTTC
TRBJ2-7 | TRBV7-2 | NA | NA | CASNILGDSYEQYF | TGTGCCAGCAACATTTTAGGGGACTCCTACGAGCAGTACTTC
TRBJ1-2 | TRBV11-2 | NA | NA | CASSAPGVEAYGYTF | TGTGCCAGCAGCGCCCCAGGGGTAGAAGCATATGGCTACACCTTC
TRBJ2-7 | TRBV14 | NA | NA | CASSRGSYHYEQYF | TGTGCCAGCAGCCGCGGTAGTTATCATTACGAGCAGTACTTC
TRBJ2-7 | TRBV6-5 | TRBD1 | once | CASSSIGTGDSYEQYF | TGTGCCAGCAGTTCCATCGGGACAGGGGACTCCTACGAGCAGTACTTC
TRBJ2-7 | TRBV6-1 | NA | NA | CASSETLPGEQYF | TGTGCCAGCAGTGAAACCCTTCCGGGGGAGCAGTACTTC
TRBJ2-2 | TRBV28 | TRBD2 | NA | CASSLLAGGPIEPGELFF | TGTGCCAGCAGTTTACTAGCGGGGGGCCCGATTGAACCCGGGGAGCTGTTTTTT
TRBJ2-7 | TRBV28 | NA | NA | CASSSRERDEQYF | TGTGCCAGCAGTTCCCGGGAGAGAGACGAGCAGTACTTC
TRBJ1-3 | TRBV6-6 | NA | NA | CASSYSGGSGNTIYF | TGTGCCAGCAGTTACTCGGGAGGGAGCGGAAACACCATATATTTT
TRBJ2-7 | TRBV4-2 | NA | NA | CASSPLSPTGVDEQYF | TGTGCCAGCAGCCCGCTATCCCCCACGGGAGTCGACGAGCAGTACTTC
TRBJ2-7 | TRBV29-1 | TRBD2 | NA | CSVTREGEQYF | TGCAGCGTGACCAGGGAGGGCGAGCAGTACTTC
TRBJ2-1 | TRBV7-3 | NA | NA | CASSLFPGGQHNEQFF | TGTGCCAGCAGCTTATTCCCGGGCGGGCAACACAATGAGCAGTTCTTC
TRBJ2-7 | TRBV9 | TRBD1 | NA | CASSPRDRVHEQYF | TGTGCCAGCAGCCCCCGGGACAGGGTCCACGAGCAGTACTTC
TRBJ1-1 | TRBV27 | NA | NA | CASSFGGEAFF | TGTGCCAGCAGTTTCGGAGGCGAAGCTTTCTTT
TRBJ1-1 | TRBV28 | NA | NA | CASSGARENTEAFF | TGTGCCAGCAGTGGGGCCAGGGAGAACACTGAAGCTTTCTTT
TRBJ2-7 | TRBV11-2 | TRBD2 | NA | CASSPQRGGPTYEQYF | TGTGCCAGCAGCCCCCAGCGGGGGGGACCCACCTACGAGCAGTACTTC
TRBJ1-5 | TRBV11-2 | NA | NA | CASSPTPDINQPQHF | TGTGCCAGCAGTCCGACCCCGGACATTAATCAGCCCCAGCATTTT
TRBJ1-2 | TRBV24-1 | NA | once | CATSDFRRGGYTF | TGTGCCACCAGTGATTTCCGGCGGGGTGGCTACACCTTC
TRBJ1-6 | TRBV11-2 | TRBD1 | NA | CASSLGRMGQGANSPLHF | TGTGCCAGCAGCTTAGGTCGGATGGGACAGGGGGCGAATTCACCCCTCCACTTT
TRBJ2-7 | TRBV20-1 | TRBD2 | NA | CSASGWEAGGPYEQYF | TGCAGTGCTAGTGGGTGGGAAGCGGGGGGGCCGTACGAGCAGTACTTC
TRBJ2-5 | TRBV27 | TRBD1 | NA | CASSLSGRGFGETQYF | TGTGCCAGCAGTTTATCTGGCAGGGGGTTTGGGGAGACCCAGTACTTC
TRBJ1-1 | TRBV28 | NA | NA | CASSQWNTEAFF | TGTGCCAGCAGTCAGTGGAACACTGAAGCTTTCTTT
TRBJ2-6 | TRBV19 | NA | NA | CASSYQLSGANVLTF | TGTGCCAGTAGTTATCAACTCTCTGGGGCCAACGTCCTGACTTTC